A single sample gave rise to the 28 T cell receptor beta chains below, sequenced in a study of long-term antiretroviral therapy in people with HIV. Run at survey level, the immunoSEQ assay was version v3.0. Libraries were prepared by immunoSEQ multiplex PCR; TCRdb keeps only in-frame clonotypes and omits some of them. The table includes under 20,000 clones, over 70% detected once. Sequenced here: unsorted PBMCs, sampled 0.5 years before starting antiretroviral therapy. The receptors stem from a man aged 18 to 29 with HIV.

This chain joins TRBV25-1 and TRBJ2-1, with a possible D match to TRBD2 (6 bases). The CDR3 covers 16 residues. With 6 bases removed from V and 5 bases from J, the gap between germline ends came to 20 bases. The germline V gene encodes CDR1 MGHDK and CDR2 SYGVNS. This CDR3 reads CASRETRAGFDNEQFF. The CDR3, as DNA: TGTGCCAGCAGGGAGACACGGGCGGGATTCGACAATGAGCAGTTCTTC.

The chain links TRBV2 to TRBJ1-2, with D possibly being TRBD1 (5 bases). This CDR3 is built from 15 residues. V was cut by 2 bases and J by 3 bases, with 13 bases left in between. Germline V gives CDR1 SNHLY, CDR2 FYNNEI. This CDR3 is CASSEWGGRDYGYTF. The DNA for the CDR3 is TGTGCCAGCAGTGAATGGGGCGGACGGGACTATGGCTACACCTTC.

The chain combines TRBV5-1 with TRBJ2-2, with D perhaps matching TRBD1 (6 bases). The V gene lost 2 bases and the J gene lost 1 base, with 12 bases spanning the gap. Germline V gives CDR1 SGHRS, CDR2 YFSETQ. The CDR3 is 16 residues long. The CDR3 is CASSLHGTRNTGELFF. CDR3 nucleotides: TGCGCCAGCAGCTTACACGGGACAAGGAACACCGGGGAGCTGTTTTTT.

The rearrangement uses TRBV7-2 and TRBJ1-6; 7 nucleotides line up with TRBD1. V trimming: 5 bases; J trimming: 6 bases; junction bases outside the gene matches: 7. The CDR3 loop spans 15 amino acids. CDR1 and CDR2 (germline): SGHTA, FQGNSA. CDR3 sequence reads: CASSARDSSNSPLHF. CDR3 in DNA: TGTGCCAGCAGCGCACGGGACAGCTCTAATTCACCCCTCCACTTT.

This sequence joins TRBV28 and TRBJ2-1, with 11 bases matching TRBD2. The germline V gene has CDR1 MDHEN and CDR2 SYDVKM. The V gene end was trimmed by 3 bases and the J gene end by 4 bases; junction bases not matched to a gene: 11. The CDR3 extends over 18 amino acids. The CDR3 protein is CASSFPTSGEYFYNEQFF. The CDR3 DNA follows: TGTGCCAGCAGTTTCCCGACTAGCGGGGAATATTTTTACAATGAGCAGTTCTTC.

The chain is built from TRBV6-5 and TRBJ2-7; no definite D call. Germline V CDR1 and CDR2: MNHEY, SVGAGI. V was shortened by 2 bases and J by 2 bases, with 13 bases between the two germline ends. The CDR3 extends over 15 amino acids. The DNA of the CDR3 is TGTGCCAGCAGTTACGGTGAGAGGTGGCCCTACGAGCAGTACTTC. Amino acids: CASSYGERWPYEQYF.

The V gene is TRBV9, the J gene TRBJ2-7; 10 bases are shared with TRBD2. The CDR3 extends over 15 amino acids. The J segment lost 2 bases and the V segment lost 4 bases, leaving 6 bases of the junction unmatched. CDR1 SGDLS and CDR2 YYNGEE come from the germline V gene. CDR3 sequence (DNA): TGTGCCAGCAGCACCGGACTAGCGGTGCCCTACGAGCAGTACTTC. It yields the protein CASSTGLAVPYEQYF.

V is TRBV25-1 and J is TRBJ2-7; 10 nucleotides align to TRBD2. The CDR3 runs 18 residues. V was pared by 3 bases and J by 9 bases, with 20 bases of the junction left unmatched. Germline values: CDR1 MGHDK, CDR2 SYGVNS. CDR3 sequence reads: CASSDARASGGATRAQYF. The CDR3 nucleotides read TGTGCCAGCAGTGATGCGAGGGCCAGCGGGGGGGCCACGAGGGCGCAGTACTTC.

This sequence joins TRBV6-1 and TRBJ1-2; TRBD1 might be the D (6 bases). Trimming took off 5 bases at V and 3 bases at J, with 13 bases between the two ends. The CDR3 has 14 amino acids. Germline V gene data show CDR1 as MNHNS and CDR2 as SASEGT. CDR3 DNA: TGTGCCAGCAGTCGACTAAGGGGGGACTATGGCTACACCTTC. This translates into CASSRLRGDYGYTF.

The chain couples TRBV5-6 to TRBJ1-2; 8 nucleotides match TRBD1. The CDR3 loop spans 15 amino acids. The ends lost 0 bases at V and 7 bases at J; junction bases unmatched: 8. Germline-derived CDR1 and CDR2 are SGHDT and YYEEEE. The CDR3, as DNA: TGTGCCAGCAGCTTGGGGACAGGGTATTCTTCTGGCTACACCTTC. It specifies CASSLGTGYSSGYTF. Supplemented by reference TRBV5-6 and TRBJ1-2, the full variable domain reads DAGVTQSPTHLIKTRGQQVTLRCSPKSGHDTVSWYQQALGQGPQFIFQYYEEEERQRGNFPDRFSGHQFPNYSSELNVNALLLGDSALYLCASSLGTGYSSGYTFGSGTRLTVV.

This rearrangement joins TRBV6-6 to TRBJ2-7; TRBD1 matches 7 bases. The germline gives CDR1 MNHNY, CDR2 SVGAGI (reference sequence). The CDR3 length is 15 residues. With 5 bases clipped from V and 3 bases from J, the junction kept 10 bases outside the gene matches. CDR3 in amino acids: CASSRQGPKNYEQYF. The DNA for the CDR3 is TGTGCCAGCAGTCGACAGGGACCAAAGAACTACGAGCAGTACTTC.

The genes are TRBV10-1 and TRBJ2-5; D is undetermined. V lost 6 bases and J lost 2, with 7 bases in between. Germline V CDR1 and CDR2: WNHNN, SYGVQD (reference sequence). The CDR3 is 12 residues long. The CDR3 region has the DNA TGCGCCAGCAGGGGTACTCAAGAGACCCAGTACTTC. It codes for CASRGTQETQYF.

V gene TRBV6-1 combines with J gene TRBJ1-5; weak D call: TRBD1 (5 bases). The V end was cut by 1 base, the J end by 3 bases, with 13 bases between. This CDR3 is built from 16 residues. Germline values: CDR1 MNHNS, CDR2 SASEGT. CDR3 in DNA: TGTGCCAGCAGTGAAGTGGTCGGGGGTTCCAATCAGCCCCAGCATTTT. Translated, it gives CASSEVVGGSNQPQHF.

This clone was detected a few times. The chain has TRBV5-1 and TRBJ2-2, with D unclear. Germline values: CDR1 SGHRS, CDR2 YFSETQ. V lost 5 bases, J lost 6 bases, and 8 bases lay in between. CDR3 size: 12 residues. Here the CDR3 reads CASSVRPGELFF. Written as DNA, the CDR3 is TGCGCCAGCAGTGTCAGACCCGGGGAGCTGTTTTTT.

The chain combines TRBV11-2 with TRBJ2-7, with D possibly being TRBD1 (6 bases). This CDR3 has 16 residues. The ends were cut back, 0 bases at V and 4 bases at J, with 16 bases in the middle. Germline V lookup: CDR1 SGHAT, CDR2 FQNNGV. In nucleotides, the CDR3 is TGTGCCAGCAGCTTAGATCGCGCGGCAGGGGCTTACGAGCAGTACTTC. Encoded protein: CASSLDRAAGAYEQYF.

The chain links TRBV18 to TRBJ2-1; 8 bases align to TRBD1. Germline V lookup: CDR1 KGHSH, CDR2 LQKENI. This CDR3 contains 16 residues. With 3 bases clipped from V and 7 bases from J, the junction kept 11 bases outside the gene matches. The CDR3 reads CASSPTGGSVSNEQFF. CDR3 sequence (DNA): TGTGCCAGCTCACCTACAGGGGGGTCTGTAAGTAATGAGCAGTTCTTC.

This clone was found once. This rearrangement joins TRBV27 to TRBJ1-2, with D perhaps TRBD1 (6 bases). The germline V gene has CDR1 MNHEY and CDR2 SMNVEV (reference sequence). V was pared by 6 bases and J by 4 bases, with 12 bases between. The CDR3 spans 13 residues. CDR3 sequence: CASRGGGVYGYTF. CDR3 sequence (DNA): TGTGCCAGCAGAGGTGGGGGCGTCTATGGCTACACCTTC.

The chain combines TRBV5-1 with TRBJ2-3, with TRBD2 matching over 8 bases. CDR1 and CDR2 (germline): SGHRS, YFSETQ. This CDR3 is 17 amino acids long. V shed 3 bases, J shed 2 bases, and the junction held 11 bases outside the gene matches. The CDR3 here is CASSSSLAGGDTDTQYF. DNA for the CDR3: TGCGCCAGCAGCTCCTCCCTTGCGGGGGGTGACACAGATACGCAGTATTTT.

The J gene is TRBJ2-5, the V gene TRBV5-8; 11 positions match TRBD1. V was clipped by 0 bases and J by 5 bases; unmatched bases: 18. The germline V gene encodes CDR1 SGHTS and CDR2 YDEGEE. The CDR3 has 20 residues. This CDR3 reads CASSLVWTGGESRSVETQYF. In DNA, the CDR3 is TGTGCCAGCAGCTTGGTTTGGACAGGGGGCGAATCTAGGTCGGTGGAGACCCAGTACTTC.

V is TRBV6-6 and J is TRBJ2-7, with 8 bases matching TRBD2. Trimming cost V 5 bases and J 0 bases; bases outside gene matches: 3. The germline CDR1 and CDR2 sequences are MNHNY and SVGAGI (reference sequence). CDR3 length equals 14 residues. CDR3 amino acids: CASSLAGNSYEQYF. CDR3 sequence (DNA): TGTGCCAGCAGTCTAGCGGGTAACTCCTACGAGCAGTACTTC.

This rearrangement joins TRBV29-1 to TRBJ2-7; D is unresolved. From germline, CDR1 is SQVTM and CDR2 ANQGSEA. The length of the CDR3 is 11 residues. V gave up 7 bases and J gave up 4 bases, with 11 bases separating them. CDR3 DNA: TGCAGCGGGTACAAGGGATACGAGCAGTACTTC. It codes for CSGYKGYEQYF.

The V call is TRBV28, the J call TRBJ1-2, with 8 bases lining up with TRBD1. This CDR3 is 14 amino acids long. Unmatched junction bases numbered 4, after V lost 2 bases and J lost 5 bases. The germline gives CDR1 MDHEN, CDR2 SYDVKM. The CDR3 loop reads CASSLQGALYGYTF. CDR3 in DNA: TGTGCCAGCAGTTTACAGGGGGCGCTTTATGGCTACACCTTC.

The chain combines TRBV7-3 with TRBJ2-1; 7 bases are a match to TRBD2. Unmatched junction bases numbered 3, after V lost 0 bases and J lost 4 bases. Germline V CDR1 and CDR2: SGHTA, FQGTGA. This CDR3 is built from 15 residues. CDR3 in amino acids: CASSLTGLQYNEQFF. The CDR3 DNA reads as TGTGCCAGCAGCTTAACGGGACTACAATACAATGAGCAGTTCTTC.

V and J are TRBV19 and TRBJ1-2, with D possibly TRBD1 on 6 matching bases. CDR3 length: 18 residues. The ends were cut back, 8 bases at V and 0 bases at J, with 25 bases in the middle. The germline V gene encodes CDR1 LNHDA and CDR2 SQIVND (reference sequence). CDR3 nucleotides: TGTGCCAGTGAGGGGGTGTTAAACGGGGCGGAAGCTAACTATGGCTACACCTTC. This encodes CASEGVLNGAEANYGYTF.

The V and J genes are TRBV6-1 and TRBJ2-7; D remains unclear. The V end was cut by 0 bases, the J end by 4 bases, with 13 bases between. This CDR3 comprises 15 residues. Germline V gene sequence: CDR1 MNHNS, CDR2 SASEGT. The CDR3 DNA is TGTGCCAGCAGTGAAGCGATCAGAGGAACTTACGAGCAGTACTTC. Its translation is CASSEAIRGTYEQYF.

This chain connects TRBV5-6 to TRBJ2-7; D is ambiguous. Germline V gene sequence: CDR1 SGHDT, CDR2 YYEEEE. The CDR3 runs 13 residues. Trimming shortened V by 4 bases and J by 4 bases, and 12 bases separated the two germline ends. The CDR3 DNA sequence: TGTGCCAGCAGCCCTGGGAATGCGTACGAGCAGTACTTC. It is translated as CASSPGNAYEQYF.

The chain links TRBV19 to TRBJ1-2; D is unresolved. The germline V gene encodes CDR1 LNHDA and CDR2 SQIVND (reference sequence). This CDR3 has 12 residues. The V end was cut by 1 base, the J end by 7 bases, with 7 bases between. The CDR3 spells CASSIGGSGYTF. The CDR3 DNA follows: TGTGCCAGTAGTATAGGAGGGTCTGGCTACACCTTC.

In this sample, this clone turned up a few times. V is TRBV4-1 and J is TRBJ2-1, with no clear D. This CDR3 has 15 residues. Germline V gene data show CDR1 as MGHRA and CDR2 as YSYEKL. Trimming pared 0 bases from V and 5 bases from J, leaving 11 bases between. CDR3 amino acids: CASSQDPRKDNEQFF. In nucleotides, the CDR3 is TGCGCCAGCAGCCAAGATCCCAGAAAAGACAATGAGCAGTTCTTC.